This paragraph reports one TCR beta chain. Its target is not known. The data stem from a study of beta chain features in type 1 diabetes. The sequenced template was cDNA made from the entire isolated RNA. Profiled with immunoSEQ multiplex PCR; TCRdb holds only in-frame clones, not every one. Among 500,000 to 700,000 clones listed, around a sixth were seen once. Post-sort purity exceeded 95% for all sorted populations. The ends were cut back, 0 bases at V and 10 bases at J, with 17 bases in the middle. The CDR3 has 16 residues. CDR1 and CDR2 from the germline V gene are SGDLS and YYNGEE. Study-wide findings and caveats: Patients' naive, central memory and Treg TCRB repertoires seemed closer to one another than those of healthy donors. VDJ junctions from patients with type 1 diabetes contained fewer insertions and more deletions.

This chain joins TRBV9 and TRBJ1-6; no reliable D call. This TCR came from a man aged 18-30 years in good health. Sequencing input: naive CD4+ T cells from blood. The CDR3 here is CASSVGSQIKNSPLHF. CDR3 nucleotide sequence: TGTGCCAGCAGCGTAGGGTCCCAGATTAAAAACTCACCCCTCCACTTT.